These 5 T cell receptor beta chains share one sample of origin, sequenced in a study of blood T cell repertoires in COVID-19. Libraries were prepared by immunoSEQ multiplex PCR; TCRdb keeps only in-frame clonotypes and omits some of them. The sample holds about 100,000 clones, around 80% seen once. The sample consisted of peripheral blood. The receptors originated from a man between 60 and 75 years old with active or convalescent COVID-19.

This sequence joins TRBV27 and TRBJ1-5, with TRBD1 matching over 7 bases. This CDR3 has 15 amino acids. V lost 0 bases, J lost 3 bases, and 2 bases stayed unmatched. Germline V gene data show CDR1 as MNHEY and CDR2 as SMNVEV (reference sequence). The CDR3 nucleotides read TGTGCCAGCAGTTTATCGGACAGGATCAATCAGCCCCAGCATTTT. Protein: CASSLSDRINQPQHF.

The chain joins TRBV5-8 to TRBJ2-7, with D possibly TRBD1 on 6 matching bases. CDR1 is SGHTS, CDR2 YDEGEE, per germline. This CDR3 contains 13 residues. Between the trimmed V and J ends, which lost 0 bases and 2 bases, there was a span of 6 bases. CDR3 in amino acids: CASSLGGPYEQYV. Written as DNA, the CDR3 is TGTGCCAGCAGCTTGGGGGGGCCCTACGAGCAGTACGTC.

The rearrangement uses TRBV4-1 and TRBJ2-1, with TRBD2 identical over 13 bases. Germline V gene lookup returns CDR1 MGHRA and CDR2 YSYEKL. The CDR3 loop spans 15 amino acids. V lost 4 bases to trimming and J lost 6 bases; unmatched junction nucleotides: 3. In DNA form, the CDR3 reads TGCGCCAGCAGCCGACTAGCGGGAGGAGGCAATGAGCAGTTCTTC. Protein sequence: CASSRLAGGGNEQFF.

V is TRBV4-2 and J is TRBJ2-3; D is possibly TRBD2 (5 bases). V shed 1 base and J shed 1 base, with 12 bases lying between them. Germline CDR1 and CDR2: LGHNA and YNFKEQ. The CDR3 sequence is 16 residues long. CDR3 nucleotides: TGTGCCAGCAGCCAAGTCGGCCGAGCGGGCACAGATACGCAGTATTTT. Translating gives CASSQVGRAGTDTQYF.

The chain recombines TRBV6-5 with TRBJ2-1; 10 bases agree with TRBD2. The trim removed 8 bases at V and 7 bases at J, leaving 8 bases unmatched. This CDR3 has 14 amino acids. Germline values: CDR1 MNHEY, CDR2 SVGAGI. CDR3 protein: CASGDPSGSNEQFF. In nucleotides, the CDR3 is TGTGCCAGCGGGGATCCTAGCGGGAGTAATGAGCAGTTCTTC.